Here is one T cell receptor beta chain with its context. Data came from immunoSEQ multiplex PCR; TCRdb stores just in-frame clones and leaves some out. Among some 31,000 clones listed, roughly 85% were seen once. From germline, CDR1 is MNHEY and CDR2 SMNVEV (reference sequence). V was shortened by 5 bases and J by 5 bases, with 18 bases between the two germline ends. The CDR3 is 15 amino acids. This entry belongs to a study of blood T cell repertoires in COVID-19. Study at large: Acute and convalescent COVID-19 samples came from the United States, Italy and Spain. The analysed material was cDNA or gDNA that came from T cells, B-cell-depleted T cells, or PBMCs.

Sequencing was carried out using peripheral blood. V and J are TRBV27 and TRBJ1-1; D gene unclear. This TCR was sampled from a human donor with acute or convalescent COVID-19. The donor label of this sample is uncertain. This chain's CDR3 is CASSITIDLRTEAFF. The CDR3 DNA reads TGTGCCAGCAGTATAACAATCGACTTGCGGACTGAAGCTTTCTTT.